Listed below are T cell receptor beta chains from one sample, sequenced in a study of T cells in Graves' hyperthyroidism and ophthalmopathy. TCRdb reprocessed the multiplex PCR reads via MiXCR and lists one record per CDR3 protein. The sample shows about 840,000 distinct CDR3 sequences, around 38% of them seen only once. Source material: blood. These receptors all come from a man between 18 and 35 years old with Graves' hyperthyroidism. CDR3s leave out the opening cysteine and the closing phenylalanine or tryptophan. Each record gives: V gene, CDR3 protein.

>TRBV19
ASSPTGDNVLT
>TRBV7-2
ASSLREWDPNTGELF
>TRBV4-3
ASSQGPGRYTGELF
>TRBV7-2
ASGGASSNQPQH
>TRBV19
ASSMGARDEAF
>TRBV7-9
ASSLVGTDSNQPQH
>TRBV9
ASSVDEIGGYT
>TRBV29-1
SVGGDFSYEQY
>TRBV7-6
ASSLEGRILNTEAF
>TRBV4-1
ASSPMTSGHEETQY
>TRBV7-9
ASSLDSQLGSNQPQH
>TRBV10-3
AISDWRATEAF
>TRBV10-3
ATSGQGNQPQH
>TRBV7-8
ASSLSSVQGLTGELF
>TRBV6-4
ASSEGTDTNYGYT
>TRBV19
ASSGLAGGEEQY
>TRBV29-1
SVVSGQVNTEAF
>TRBV20-1
SASPGTPTGGGHT
>TRBV20-1
SASQRGEKLF
>TRBV7-9
ASSPEGKYYEQY
>TRBV2
ARGDRVFSYT
>TRBV25-1
ASSGSRFSGNTIY
>TRBV6-2/TRBV6-3
ASSYSRERNQPQH
>TRBV10-3
AGGGSWVGAF
>TRBV19
ASSTRQGLGELF
>TRBV13
ASSYWTSGRSGETQY
>TRBV9
ASSVDGLRFYEQY
>TRBV7-9
ASSLVTGEHEAF
>TRBV7-2
ASSRPLPEGTEAF
>TRBV7-9
ASSRGQMVSPLH
>TRBV16
ASSQLGDQPQH
>TRBV10-3
ASRDSGDAQY
>TRBV2
ASSLGPTPYSPLH
>TRBV3-1
ASSRAGSTTEAF
>TRBV5-4
ASSTESGEQY
>TRBV19
ASTPDRINQPQH
>TRBV5-1
ASSSLGGTEAF
>TRBV29-1
SETSGGAQETQY
>TRBV25-1
ASSEKDRVNSPLH
>TRBV7-2
ASSFRGNPAF
>TRBV20-1
SATQGVGNTIY
>TRBV5-1
ARNLGQLH
>TRBV19
ASSMDRATYEQY
>TRBV4-1
ASSQEGLADPYEQY
>TRBV10-2
ASAGRYLEGYT
>TRBV2
ASRGAGQSGETQY
>TRBV7-9
ASSRGPGQPQH
>TRBV5-1
AGSLRTYEQY